This T cell receptor beta chain was retrieved from a study of graft-versus-host responses after intestinal transplantation. Study overall: Each transplant was multivisceral, liver-intestinal, or isolated intestinal. The whole recipient group had anti-thymocyte globulin induction followed by tacrolimus and steroids for around 3 years.

Irradiated stimulators labeled with violet dye, approximately 200,000 in number, were plated with approximately 200,000 CFSE-labeled responders. Cell sorting after the reaction yielded proliferating CFSE-low CD3+CD4+ and CD3+CD8+ responders. This table comes from immunoSEQ multiplex PCR, and its TCRdb copy is limited to in-frame clones, with some not included. The table records roughly 5,200 clones, approximately 24% of them present only once. This clone occurred a few times. Source: alloreactive CD4+ T cells from a mixed lymphocyte reaction culture, taken before transplantation. Subset reported: CFSE-low proliferating T cells sorted from roughly 6-day pre-transplant mixed lymphocyte reaction (GvH or HvG direction). This clonotype was sampled from a human patient who was an organ donor for intestinal transplantation.

The CDR3 protein is CASSLKGQGTGNTEAFF. CDR3 DNA sequence: TGTGCCAGCAGCTTAAAGGGTCAAGGGACAGGGAACACTGAAGCTTTCTTT. The chain employs TRBV7-6 and TRBJ1-1, with TRBD1 matching over 8 bases. Germline V lookup: CDR1 SGHVS, CDR2 FNYEAQ. The CDR3 sequence is 17 residues long. V lost 2 bases and J lost 1; bases outside the gene matches: 9.